The T cell receptor beta chain under discussion was sequenced for a study of blood T cell repertoires in COVID-19 (dated by TCRdb to 2018 to 2021). Describing the broader study: Samples covering the acute and convalescent phases of COVID-19 were provided by collaborators in the United States, Italy and Spain. The repertoires were released in a freely available public database intended as a resource for research on the immune response to SARS-CoV-2. Sample metadata almost always included a de-identified subject ID, COVID-19 status, age in years and sex. The prospective study material was composed of cDNA or gDNA derived from T cells, B-cell-depleted T cells, or PBMCs. Samples came from the ongoing ImmuneRACE study (first 160 participants) plus 1,254 subjects from 6 global collaborators. Where available, HLA class I and class II types were obtained from metadata supplied by the sample provider rather than from assay-based typing. The dataset comprised deeply sampled blood TCRbeta repertoires from subjects exposed to, actively infected with, or recovered from COVID-19. The study at large found these results: The quantity of clinical and demographic metadata differed by source and by participant and was supplied without curation.

TCRbeta CDR3 regions were amplified from genomic DNA using the immunoSEQ Assay, a bias-controlled multiplex PCR. Per the source publication's procedure: Within the assay, amplification of reference gene primers was used to estimate how many nucleated cells each sample contained. To quantify the absolute abundance of each unique TCRbeta CDR3 rearrangement, sequence reads were collapsed and filtered. Productive Simpson clonality was computed per sample as the square root of Simpson's diversity index over productive rearrangements. TCRdb took this table from immuneACCESS and kept in-frame rearrangements with V and J called. Such tables lack part of the clones; where checked against another copy, unresolved V genes explain under half of the gap, and the rest is unexplained. V and J calls and clone size are copied from that table; D and trimming were computed from the DNA. The sample yields some 500,000 clones; 88% were counted once. The ten largest clones represent 1.5% to 2% of the sample.

Participants in the prospective study were enrolled through a virtual design, were aged roughly 18 to 100 years, and lived in approximately 24 United States geographic areas. Cohort assignment in the prospective study relied on participant-reported clinical history from a screening survey and a study questionnaire. ImmuneRACE Cohort 3 recovered participants were defined by two consecutive negative NP/OP PCR tests, healthcare professional clearance, or symptom resolution. Mobile phlebotomists in the prospective study collected whole blood, serum and a nasopharyngeal or oropharyngeal swab from every participant. Over a roughly 2-month period, participants in the prospective study had the option of providing additional blood draws and questionnaires. Before DNA extraction, prospective study blood samples were shipped either frozen or at room temperature. The germline V gene encodes CDR1 LGHNA and CDR2 YSLEER. From the cysteine through the phenylalanine, the CDR3 covers 16 amino acids. The DNA shown is the 48-base CDR3, in frame from base 1. The V and J ends are trimmed by 0 bases and 5 bases, leaving 11 bases between them.

In regard to this clone: Its specific antigen is unknown. Within one base of it there is no much larger clone, and no base qualities were kept.

The receptor was isolated from a woman aged 40 to 50 who had recovered from COVID-19. Sequenced material: PBMCs or T cells enriched from blood (not recorded which). The V and J genes are TRBV4-3 and TRBJ1-6; possibly the D gene is TRBD1, per 5 matching bases. The encoded CDR3 is CASSQEWAGHNSPLHF. The nucleotide sequence reads as follows: TGCGCCAGCAGCCAAGAGTGGGCAGGGCATAATTCACCCCTCCACTTT.